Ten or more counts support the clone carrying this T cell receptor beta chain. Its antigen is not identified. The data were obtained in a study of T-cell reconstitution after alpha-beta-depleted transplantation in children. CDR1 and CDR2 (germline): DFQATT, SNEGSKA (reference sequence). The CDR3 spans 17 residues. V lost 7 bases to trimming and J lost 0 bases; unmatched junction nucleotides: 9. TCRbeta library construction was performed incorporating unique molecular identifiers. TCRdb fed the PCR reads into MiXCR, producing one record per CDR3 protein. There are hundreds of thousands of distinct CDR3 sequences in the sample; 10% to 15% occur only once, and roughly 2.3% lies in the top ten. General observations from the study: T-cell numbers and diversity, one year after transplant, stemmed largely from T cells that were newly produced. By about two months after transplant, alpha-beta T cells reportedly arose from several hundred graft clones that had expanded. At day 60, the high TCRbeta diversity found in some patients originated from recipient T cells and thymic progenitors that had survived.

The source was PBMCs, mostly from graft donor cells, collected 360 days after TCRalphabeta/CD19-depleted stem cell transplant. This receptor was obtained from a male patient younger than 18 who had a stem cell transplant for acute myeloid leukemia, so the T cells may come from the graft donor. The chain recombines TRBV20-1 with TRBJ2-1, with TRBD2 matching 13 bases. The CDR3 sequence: CSGDGTSGTSSYNEQFF. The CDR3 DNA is TGCAGTGGAGACGGGACTAGCGGGACCAGCTCCTACAATGAGCAGTTCTTC.